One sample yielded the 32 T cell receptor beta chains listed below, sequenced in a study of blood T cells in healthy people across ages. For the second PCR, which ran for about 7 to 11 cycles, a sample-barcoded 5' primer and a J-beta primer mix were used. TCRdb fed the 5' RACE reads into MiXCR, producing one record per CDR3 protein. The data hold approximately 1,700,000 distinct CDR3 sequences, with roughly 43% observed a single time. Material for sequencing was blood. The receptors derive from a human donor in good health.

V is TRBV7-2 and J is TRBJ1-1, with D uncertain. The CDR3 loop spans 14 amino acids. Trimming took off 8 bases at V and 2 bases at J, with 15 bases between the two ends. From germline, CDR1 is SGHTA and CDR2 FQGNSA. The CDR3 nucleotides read TGTGCCAGCTTGGAGAGACAACCCAACACTGAAGCTTTCTTT. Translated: CASLERQPNTEAFF.

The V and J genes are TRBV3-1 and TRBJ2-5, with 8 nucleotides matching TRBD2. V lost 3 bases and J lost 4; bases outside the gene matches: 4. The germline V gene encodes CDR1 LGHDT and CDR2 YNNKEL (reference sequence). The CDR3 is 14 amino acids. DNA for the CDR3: TGTGCCAGCAGCCATAGCGGGGCAGGAGAGACCCAGTACTTC. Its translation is CASSHSGAGETQYF.

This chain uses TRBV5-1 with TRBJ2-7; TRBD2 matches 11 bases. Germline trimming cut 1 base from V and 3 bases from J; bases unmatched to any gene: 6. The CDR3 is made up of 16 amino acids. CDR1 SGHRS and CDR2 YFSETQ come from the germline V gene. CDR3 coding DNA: TGCGCCAGCAGCTTGCATCTAGCGGGGGGCCACTACGAGCAGTACTTC. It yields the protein CASSLHLAGGHYEQYF.

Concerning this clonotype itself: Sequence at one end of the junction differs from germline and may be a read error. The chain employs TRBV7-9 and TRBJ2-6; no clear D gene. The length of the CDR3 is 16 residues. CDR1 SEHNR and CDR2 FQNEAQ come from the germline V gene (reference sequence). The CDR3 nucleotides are TGTGTCAGCAGCCCGACGATACTTACTGGGGCCAACGTCCTGACTTTC. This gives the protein CVSSPTILTGANVLTF.

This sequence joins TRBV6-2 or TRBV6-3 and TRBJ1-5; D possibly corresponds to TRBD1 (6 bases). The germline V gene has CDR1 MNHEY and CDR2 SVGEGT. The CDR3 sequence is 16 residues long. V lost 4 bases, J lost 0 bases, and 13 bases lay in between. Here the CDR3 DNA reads TGTGCCAGCAGTTCAGACAGGAGATATAGCAATCAGCCCCAGCATTTT. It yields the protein CASSSDRRYSNQPQHF.

CDR3 in amino acids: CASSFGTKQYF. DNA of the CDR3: TGTGCCAGCAGCTTTGGGACAAAGCAGTACTTC. The rearrangement joins TRBV7-2 to TRBJ2-7; D possibly corresponds to TRBD1 (6 bases). The germline V and J ends were trimmed by 3 bases and 8 bases, with 8 bases remaining between them. The CDR3 is made up of 11 amino acids. Germline assignment: CDR1 SGHTA and CDR2 FQGNSA.

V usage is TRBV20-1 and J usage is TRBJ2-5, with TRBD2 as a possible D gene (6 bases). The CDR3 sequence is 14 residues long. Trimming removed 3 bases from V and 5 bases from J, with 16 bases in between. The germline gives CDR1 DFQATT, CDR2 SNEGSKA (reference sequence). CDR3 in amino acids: CSARRAGSAETQYF. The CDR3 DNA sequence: TGCAGTGCTAGGCGGGCGGGGTCTGCGGAGACCCAGTACTTC.

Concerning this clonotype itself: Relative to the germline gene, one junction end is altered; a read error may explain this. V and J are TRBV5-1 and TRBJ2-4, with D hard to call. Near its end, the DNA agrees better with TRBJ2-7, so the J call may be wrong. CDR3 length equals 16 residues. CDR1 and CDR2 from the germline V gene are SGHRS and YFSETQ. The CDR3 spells CTSSLGPAILLYEQYF. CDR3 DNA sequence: TGCACCAGCAGCTTGGGTCCAGCCATACTACTCTACGAGCAGTACTTC.

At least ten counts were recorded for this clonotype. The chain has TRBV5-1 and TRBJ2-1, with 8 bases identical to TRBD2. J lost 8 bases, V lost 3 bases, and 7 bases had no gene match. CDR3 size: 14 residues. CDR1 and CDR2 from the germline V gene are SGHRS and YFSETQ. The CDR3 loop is CASSSGLAVYEQFF. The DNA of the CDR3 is TGCGCCAGCAGCTCAGGACTAGCTGTCTATGAGCAGTTCTTC.

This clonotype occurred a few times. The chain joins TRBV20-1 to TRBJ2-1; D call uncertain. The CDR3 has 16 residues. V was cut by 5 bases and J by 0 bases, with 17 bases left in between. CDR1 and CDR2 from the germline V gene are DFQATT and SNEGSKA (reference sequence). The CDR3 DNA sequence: TGCAGTGCTCAGTCCGGGTGGGCCAACTCCTACAATGAGCAGTTCTTC. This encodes CSAQSGWANSYNEQFF.

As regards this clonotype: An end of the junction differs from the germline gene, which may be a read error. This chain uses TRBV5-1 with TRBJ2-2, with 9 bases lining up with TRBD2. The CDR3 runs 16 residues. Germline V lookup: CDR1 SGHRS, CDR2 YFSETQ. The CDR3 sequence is CASGLDTSGYGGELFF. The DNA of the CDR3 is TGCGCCAGCGGCTTGGACACTAGCGGGTACGGCGGGGAGCTGTTTTTT.

This chain's CDR3 is CASSHPDGNNEQFF. The CDR3 DNA is TGTGCCAGCAGCCACCCAGACGGGAACAATGAGCAGTTCTTC. The chain employs TRBV3-1 and TRBJ2-1; weak D call: TRBD2 (5 bases). Germline V CDR1 and CDR2: LGHDT, YNNKEL (reference sequence). V lost 3 bases and J 5 bases, leaving 11 bases between the germline ends. CDR3 length: 14 amino acids.

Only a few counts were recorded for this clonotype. This chain's CDR3 is CATSDSSGANVLTF. As DNA, the CDR3 is TGTGCCACCTCTGATAGCTCCGGGGCCAACGTCCTGACTTTC. The J gene is TRBJ2-6, the V gene TRBV10-3, with D uncertain. CDR3 size: 14 residues. The V end lost 10 bases, the J end lost 4 bases, and 14 bases lay between the germline ends. The germline V gene has CDR1 ENHRY and CDR2 SYGVKD.

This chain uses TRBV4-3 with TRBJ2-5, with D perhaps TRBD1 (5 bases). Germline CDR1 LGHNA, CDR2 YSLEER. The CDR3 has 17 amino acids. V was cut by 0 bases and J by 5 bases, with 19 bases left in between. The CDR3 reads CASSQDYSLTWGETQYF. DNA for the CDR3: TGCGCCAGCAGCCAAGATTACAGTCTTACGTGGGGCGAGACCCAGTACTTC.

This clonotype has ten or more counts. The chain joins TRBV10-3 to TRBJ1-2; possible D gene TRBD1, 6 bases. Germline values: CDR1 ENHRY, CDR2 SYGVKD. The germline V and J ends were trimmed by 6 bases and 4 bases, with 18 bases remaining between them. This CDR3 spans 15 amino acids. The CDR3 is CAISSQQGKGYGYTF. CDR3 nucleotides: TGTGCCATCAGCAGTCAGCAGGGGAAGGGCTATGGCTACACCTTC.

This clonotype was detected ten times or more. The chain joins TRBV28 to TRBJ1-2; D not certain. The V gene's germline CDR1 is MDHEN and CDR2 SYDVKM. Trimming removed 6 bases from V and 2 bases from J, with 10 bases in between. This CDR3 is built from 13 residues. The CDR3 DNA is TGTGCCAGCAGCTTAGTCAGGAACTATGGCTACACCTTC. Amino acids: CASSLVRNYGYTF.

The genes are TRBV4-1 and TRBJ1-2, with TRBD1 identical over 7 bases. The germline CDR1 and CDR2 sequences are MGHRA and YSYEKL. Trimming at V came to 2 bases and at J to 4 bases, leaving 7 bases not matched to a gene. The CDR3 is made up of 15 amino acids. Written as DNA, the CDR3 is TGCGCCAGCAGCCAACCCCACAGGGGCAGCTATGGCTACACCTTC. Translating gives CASSQPHRGSYGYTF.

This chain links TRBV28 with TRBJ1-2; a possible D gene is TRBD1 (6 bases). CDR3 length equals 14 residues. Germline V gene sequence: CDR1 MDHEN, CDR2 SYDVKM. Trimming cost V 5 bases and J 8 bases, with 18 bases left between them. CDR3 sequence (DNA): TGTGCCAGCAGTCCAGACCCAGGGGTAGTGGGCTACACCTTC. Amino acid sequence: CASSPDPGVVGYTF.

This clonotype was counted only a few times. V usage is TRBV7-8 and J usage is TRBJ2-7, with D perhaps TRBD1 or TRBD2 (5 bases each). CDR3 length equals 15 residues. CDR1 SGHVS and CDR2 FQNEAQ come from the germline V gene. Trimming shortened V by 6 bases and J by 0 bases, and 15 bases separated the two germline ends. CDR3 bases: TGTGCCAGCAGATCGACAGAAACTAGCTCCTACGAGCAGTACTTC. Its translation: CASRSTETSSYEQYF.

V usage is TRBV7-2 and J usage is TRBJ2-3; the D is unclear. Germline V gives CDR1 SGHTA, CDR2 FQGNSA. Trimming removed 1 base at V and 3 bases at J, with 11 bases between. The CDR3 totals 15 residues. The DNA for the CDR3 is TGTGCCAGCAGCTTAGAGGGCATGATTACAGATACGCAGTATTTT. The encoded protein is CASSLEGMITDTQYF.

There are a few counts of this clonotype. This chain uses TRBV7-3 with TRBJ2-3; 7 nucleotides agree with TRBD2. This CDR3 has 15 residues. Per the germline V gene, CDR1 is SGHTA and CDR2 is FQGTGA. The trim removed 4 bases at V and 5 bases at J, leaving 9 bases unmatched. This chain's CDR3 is CASSWGGEHQDTQYF. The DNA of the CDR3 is TGTGCCAGCAGCTGGGGGGGGGAGCATCAAGATACGCAGTATTTT.

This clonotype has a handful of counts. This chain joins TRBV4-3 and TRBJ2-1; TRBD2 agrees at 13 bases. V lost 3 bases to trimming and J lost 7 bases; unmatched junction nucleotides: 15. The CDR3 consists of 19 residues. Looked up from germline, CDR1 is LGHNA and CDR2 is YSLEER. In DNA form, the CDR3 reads TGCGCCAGCAGCCATATGATGTCCGTCGGGACTAGCGGGGTGAATGAGCAGTTCTTC. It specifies CASSHMMSVGTSGVNEQFF.

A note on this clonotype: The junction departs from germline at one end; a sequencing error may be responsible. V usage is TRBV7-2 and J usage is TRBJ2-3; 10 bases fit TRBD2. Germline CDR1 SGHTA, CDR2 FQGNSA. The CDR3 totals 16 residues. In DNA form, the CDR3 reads TGTGTCAGCAGCCCTCGGACTAGCGGCCACACAGATACGCAGTATTTT. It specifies CVSSPRTSGHTDTQYF.

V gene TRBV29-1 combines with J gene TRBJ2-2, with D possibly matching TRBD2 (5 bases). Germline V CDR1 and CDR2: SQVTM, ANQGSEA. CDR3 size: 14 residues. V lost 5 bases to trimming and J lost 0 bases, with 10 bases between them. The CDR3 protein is CSVSGNTNTGELFF. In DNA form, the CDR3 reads TGCAGCGTTAGCGGAAACACGAACACCGGGGAGCTGTTTTTT.

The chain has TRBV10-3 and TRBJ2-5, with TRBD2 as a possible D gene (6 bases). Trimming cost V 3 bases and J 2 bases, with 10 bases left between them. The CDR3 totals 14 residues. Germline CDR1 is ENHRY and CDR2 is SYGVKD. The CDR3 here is CAISDLASQETQYF. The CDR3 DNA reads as TGTGCCATCAGTGACCTAGCGTCACAAGAGACCCAGTACTTC.

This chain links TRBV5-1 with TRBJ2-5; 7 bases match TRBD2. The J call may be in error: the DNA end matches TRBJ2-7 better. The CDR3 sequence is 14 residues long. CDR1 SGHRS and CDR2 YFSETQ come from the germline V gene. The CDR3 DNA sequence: TGCGCCAGCAGCTTGTCGGACACGGGGGGCGAGCAGTACTTC. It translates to CASSLSDTGGEQYF.

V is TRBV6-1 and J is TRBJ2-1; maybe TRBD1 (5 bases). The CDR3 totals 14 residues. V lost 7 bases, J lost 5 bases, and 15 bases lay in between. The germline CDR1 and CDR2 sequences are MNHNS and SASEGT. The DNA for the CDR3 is TGTGCCAGCATCAAACTGGGGCCAAACAATGAGCAGTTCTTC. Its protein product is CASIKLGPNNEQFF.

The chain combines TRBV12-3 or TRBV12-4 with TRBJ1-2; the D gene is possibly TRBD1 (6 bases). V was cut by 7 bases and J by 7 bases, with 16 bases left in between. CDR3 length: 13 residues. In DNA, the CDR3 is TGTGCCAGCACCATTCGGACAGTGGGTGGCTACACCTTC. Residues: CASTIRTVGGYTF.

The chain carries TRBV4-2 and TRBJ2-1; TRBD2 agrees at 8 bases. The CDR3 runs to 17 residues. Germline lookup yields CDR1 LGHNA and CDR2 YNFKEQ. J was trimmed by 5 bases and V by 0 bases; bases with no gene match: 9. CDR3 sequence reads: CASSQDGGGGPDNEQFF. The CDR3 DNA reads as TGTGCCAGCAGCCAAGACGGGGGCGGGGGGCCCGACAATGAGCAGTTCTTC.

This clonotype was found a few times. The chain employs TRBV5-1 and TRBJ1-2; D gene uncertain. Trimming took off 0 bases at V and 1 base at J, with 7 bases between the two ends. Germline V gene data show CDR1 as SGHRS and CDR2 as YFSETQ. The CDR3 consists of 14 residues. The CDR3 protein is CASSLDPDNYGYTF. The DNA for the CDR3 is TGCGCCAGCAGCTTGGACCCGGATAACTATGGCTACACCTTC.

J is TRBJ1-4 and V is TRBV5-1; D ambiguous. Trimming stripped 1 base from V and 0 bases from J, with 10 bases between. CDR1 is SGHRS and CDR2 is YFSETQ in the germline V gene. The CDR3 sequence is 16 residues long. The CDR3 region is CASSLWSTATNEKLFF. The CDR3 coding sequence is TGCGCCAGCAGCTTGTGGAGTACCGCAACTAATGAAAAACTGTTTTTT.

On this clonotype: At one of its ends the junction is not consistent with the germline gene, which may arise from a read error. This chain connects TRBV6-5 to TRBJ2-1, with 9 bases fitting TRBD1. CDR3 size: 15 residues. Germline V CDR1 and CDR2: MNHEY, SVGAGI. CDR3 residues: CATGGQGQLNPEQLF. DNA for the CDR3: TGTGCCACTGGGGGACAGGGACAACTAAACCCTGAGCAGTTATTC.